This is a list of T cell receptor beta chains from one sample in a study of brain T cells in children with intractable seizures. Data came from immunoSEQ multiplex PCR; TCRdb stores just in-frame clones and leaves some out. The data show 55,000 to 80,000 clones, more than 95% seen once. The sequenced sample was peripheral blood, obtained at surgery. All receptors come from a boy under three years old with focal cortical dysplasia and intractable seizures. The CDR3 runs from the conserved cysteine through the conserved F or W. A D gene is named only where the DNA matches it firmly. Clone size is shown for a subset of rows, as once, few, many or a class of expanded clone.

TRBD2	TRBV10-3	TRBJ2-1	NA	TGTGCCATCAGTGAGTCGGGACTAGCGGGAGTCTACAATGAGCAGTTCTTC	CAISESGLAGVYNEQFF
NA	TRBV6-2/TRBV6-3	TRBJ2-1	NA	TGTGCCAGCAGTTTTGGGGGCAATGAGCAGTTCTTC	CASSFGGNEQFF
TRBD2	TRBV5-1	TRBJ2-3	NA	TGCGCCAGCAGTTTGGGGGGGGGACCGAGCACAGATACGCAGTATTTT	CASSLGGGPSTDTQYF
NA	TRBV4-1	TRBJ2-3	NA	TGCGCCAGCAGCCACGCTATTTCCAGGGATACGCAGTATTTT	CASSHAISRDTQYF
TRBD1	TRBV2	TRBJ2-7	NA	TGTGCCAGCACAGGGGGCTCCTACGAGCAGTACTTC	CASTGGSYEQYF
NA	TRBV6-2/TRBV6-3	TRBJ2-7	NA	TGTGCCAGCAGTAGACGCTACGAGCAGTACTTC	CASSRRYEQYF
NA	TRBV28	TRBJ1-6	NA	TGTGCCAGCAGTGCTTCCGGGACACCTGGTGGTTCACCCCTCCACTTT	CASSASGTPGGSPLHF
TRBD2	TRBV5-1	TRBJ2-1	NA	TGCGCCAGCAGCTTGTTTACTAGCGGGGGCTACAATGAGCAGTTCTTC	CASSLFTSGGYNEQFF
TRBD1	TRBV7-9	TRBJ1-1	NA	TGTGCCAGCAGCTCTGTGTGGGACAGGGGTGAAACTTTCTTT	CASSSVWDRGETFF
TRBD1	TRBV27	TRBJ1-2	NA	TGTGCCAGCCAAATGGCCGGGACAGGGGGCTACTATGGCTACACCTTC	CASQMAGTGGYYGYTF
NA	TRBV19	TRBJ1-2	NA	TGTGCCAGTAGTATCCGGCCAGGGCACTATGGCTACACCTTC	CASSIRPGHYGYTF
TRBD2	TRBV6-5	TRBJ2-1	NA	TGTGCCAGCGGACTAGCGGGGAGATACAATGAGCAGTTCTTC	CASGLAGRYNEQFF
NA	TRBV20-1	TRBJ2-3	NA	TGCAGTGCTAGTTCCGGCGGGTACACAGATACGCAGTATTTT	CSASSGGYTDTQYF
NA	TRBV28	TRBJ1-2	once	TGTGCCAGCAGAGGGGGGGCGGATTATTATGGCTACACCTTC	CASRGGADYYGYTF
NA	TRBV2	TRBJ2-5	NA	TGTGCCAGCAGTGCCCGAGGGTCTGGAGAGACCCAGTACTTC	CASSARGSGETQYF
NA	TRBV19	TRBJ1-5	NA	TGTGCCAGTAGTGGAGGGACAACGCTTGGCAATCAGCCCCAGCATTTT	CASSGGTTLGNQPQHF
NA	TRBV6-2/TRBV6-3	TRBJ2-6	NA	TGTGCCAGCAGTTACGACTCCTCTGGGGCCAACGTCCTGACTTTC	CASSYDSSGANVLTF
TRBD2	TRBV4-1	TRBJ2-5	NA	TGCGCCAGCAGCCTAACGGGACTAGCGGGCGAGACCCAGTACTTC	CASSLTGLAGETQYF
NA	TRBV7-2	TRBJ2-5	NA	TGTGCCAGCAGCTTAAGATCCGCTCTAGAGACCCAGTACTTC	CASSLRSALETQYF
NA	TRBV11-2	TRBJ1-3	NA	TGTGCCAGCAGCGCCTGGGCAGGGCGGGAAGGAAACACCATATATTTT	CASSAWAGREGNTIYF
TRBD1	TRBV7-9	TRBJ2-1	NA	TGTGCCAGCAGCCTACAGGGGGGCACCTACAATGAGCAGTTCTTC	CASSLQGGTYNEQFF
NA	TRBV28	TRBJ1-1	NA	TGTGCCAGCAGTTTGGCAGGAATCGGTGAAGCTTTCTTT	CASSLAGIGEAFF
NA	TRBV11-1	TRBJ2-7	NA	TGTGCCAGCAGCCCTTACTCAGAGCGGGTTACCTACGAGCAGTACTTC	CASSPYSERVTYEQYF
NA	TRBV4-2	TRBJ2-7	NA	TGTGCCAGCAGCCAAGACTCCCGCTCCTACGAGCAGTACTTC	CASSQDSRSYEQYF
NA	TRBV13	TRBJ2-3	NA	TGTGCCAGCAGCCTAAGACCGACAGGGAGGGGCACAGATACGCAGTATTTT	CASSLRPTGRGTDTQYF
NA	TRBV5-6	TRBJ2-7	NA	TGTGCCAGCAGCTTTGGGGTCCCGGGGGAGCAGTACTTC	CASSFGVPGEQYF
TRBD1	TRBV10-3	TRBJ2-1	NA	TGTGCCATCAGTCCAGGGGGTTACGGTGAGCAGTTCTTC	CAISPGGYGEQFF
NA	TRBV4-2	TRBJ2-5	NA	TGTGCCAGCAGCCAAGGGTCTAGCCGGGAGACCCAGTACTTC	CASSQGSSRETQYF
NA	TRBV12-2	TRBJ2-5	NA	TGTGCAAGTCGCTTAGCGGCGCAAGAGACCCAGTACTTC	CASRLAAQETQYF
NA	TRBV4-1	TRBJ1-5	NA	TGCGCCAGCGAGGTGGGCTATAGCAATCAGCCCCAGCATTTT	CASEVGYSNQPQHF
NA	TRBV4-2	TRBJ1-4	once	TGTGCCGGCCGTGAAAGTGCAGGAAATAATGAAAAACTGTTTTTT	CAGRESAGNNEKLFF
NA	TRBV10-3	TRBJ1-3	NA	TGTGCCATCTCGGAAGAGGGAAACACCATATATTTT	CAISEEGNTIYF
NA	TRBV3-1/TRBV3-2	TRBJ1-2	NA	TGTGCCAGCAGCCAAGATCAAGTCCAGGGTGATGGCTACACCTTC	CASSQDQVQGDGYTF
NA	TRBV3-1/TRBV3-2	TRBJ1-2	NA	TGTGCCAGCAGCCAAGTGGTGGCTACCTTCGAGCCTAACTATGGCTACACCTTC	CASSQVVATFEPNYGYTF
TRBD1	TRBV9	TRBJ2-3	NA	TGTGCTAGCAGCAGCGGGACAGGGGGCATTCGGACAGATACGCAGTATTTT	CASSSGTGGIRTDTQYF
NA	TRBV27	TRBJ2-2	NA	TGTGCCAGCAGCGAGAATGTCCCGAACACCGGGGAGCTGTTTTTT	CASSENVPNTGELFF
NA	TRBV5-1	TRBJ2-3	NA	TGCGCCAGCAGCTTGACGGGTACCGGGGGAACAGATACGCAGTATTTT	CASSLTGTGGTDTQYF
TRBD1	TRBV6-1	TRBJ1-5	NA	TGTGCCAGCAGTGAAGCCTTGGACAGGGCGTGGGTTCAGCCCCAGCATTTT	CASSEALDRAWVQPQHF
NA	TRBV7-9	TRBJ2-7	NA	TGTGCCAGCAGCCAAACGACTTATGAGCAGTACTTC	CASSQTTYEQYF
NA	TRBV7-4	TRBJ1-5	NA	TGTGCCAGCAGCTGCGGGGGAAATCAGCCCCAGCATTTT	CASSCGGNQPQHF
NA	TRBV25-1	TRBJ2-7	NA	TGTGCCAGCAGTGGTAGGACAGCCTACGAGCAGTACTTC	CASSGRTAYEQYF
TRBD1	TRBV9	TRBJ2-7	NA	TGTGCCAGCAGCGTCCGGGACAGGGGTTACGAGCAGTACTTC	CASSVRDRGYEQYF
TRBD1	TRBV2	TRBJ1-5	NA	TGTGCCAGCGGAGAACAGGGGGCACTGTACAATCAGCCCCAGCATTTT	CASGEQGALYNQPQHF